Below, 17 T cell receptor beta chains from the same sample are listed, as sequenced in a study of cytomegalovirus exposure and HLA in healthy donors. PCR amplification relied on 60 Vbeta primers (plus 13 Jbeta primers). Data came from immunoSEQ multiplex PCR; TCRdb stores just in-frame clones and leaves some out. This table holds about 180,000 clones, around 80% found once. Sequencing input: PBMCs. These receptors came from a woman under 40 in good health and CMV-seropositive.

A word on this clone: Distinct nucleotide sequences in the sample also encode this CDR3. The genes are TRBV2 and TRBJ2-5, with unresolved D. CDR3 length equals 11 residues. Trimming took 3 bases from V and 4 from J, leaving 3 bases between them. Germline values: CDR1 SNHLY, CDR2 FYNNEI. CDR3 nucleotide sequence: TGTGCCAGCAGTGACAGAGAGACCCAGTACTTC. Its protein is CASSDRETQYF.

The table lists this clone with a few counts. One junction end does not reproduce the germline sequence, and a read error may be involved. Written as DNA, the CDR3 is TGTGCCAGTGGTATACCAGGGGTTACAAAAAACATTCAGTACTTC. Encoded protein: CASGIPGVTKNIQYF. V and J are TRBV19 and TRBJ2-4, with a tentative D call TRBD1 (6 bases). CDR1 is LNHDA, CDR2 SQIVND, per germline (reference sequence). This CDR3 has 15 residues.

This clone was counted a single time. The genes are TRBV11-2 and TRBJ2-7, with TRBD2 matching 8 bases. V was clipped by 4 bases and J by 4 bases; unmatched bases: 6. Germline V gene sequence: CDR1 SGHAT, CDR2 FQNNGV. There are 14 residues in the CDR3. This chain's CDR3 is CASSYTGGPYEQYF. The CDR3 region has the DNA TGTGCCAGCAGCTATACGGGAGGGCCGTACGAGCAGTACTTC.

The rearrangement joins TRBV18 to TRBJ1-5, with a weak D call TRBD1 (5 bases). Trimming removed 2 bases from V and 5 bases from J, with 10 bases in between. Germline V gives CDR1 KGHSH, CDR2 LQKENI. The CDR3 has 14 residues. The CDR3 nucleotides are TGTGCCAGCTCACCAGGTTCGGGGGATCAGCCCCAGCATTTT. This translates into CASSPGSGDQPQHF.

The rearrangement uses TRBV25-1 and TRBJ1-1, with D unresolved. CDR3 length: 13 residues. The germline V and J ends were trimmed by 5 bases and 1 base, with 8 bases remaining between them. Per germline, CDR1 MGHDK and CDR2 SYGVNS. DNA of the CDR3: TGTGCCAGCAGTTTACAGAGGAACACTGAAGCTTTCTTT. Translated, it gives CASSLQRNTEAFF.

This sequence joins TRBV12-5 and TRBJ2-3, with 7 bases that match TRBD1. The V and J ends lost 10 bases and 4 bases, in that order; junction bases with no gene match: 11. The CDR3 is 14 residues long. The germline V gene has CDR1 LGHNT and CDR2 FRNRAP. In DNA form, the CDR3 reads TGTGCTAACTCCTTTACAGGGGTCTCAGATACGCAGTATTTT. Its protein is CANSFTGVSDTQYF.

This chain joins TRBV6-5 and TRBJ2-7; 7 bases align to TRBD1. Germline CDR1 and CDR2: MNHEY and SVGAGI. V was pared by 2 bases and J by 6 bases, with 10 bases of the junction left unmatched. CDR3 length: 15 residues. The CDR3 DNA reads TGTGCCAGCAGTTACACACACACAGGGGAAGGCGAGCAGTACTTC. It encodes CASSYTHTGEGEQYF.

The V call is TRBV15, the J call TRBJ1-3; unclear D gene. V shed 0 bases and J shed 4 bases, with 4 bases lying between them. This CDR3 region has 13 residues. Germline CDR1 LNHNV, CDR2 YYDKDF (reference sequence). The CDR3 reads CATSRDPGNTIYF. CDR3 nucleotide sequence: TGTGCCACCAGCAGAGACCCGGGAAACACCATATATTTT.

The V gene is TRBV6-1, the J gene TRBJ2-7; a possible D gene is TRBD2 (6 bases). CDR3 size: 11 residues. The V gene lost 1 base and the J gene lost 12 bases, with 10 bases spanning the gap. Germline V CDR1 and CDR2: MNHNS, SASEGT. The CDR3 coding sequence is TGTGCCAGCAGTGAAGGGGGGAGGTGGTACTTC. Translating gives CASSEGGRWYF.

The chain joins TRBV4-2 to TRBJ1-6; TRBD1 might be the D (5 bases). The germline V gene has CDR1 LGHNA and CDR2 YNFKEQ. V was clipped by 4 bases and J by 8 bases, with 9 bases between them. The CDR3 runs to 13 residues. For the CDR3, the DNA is TGTGCCAGCAGCCCTACAGGAGATTCACCCCTCCACTTT. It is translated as CASSPTGDSPLHF.

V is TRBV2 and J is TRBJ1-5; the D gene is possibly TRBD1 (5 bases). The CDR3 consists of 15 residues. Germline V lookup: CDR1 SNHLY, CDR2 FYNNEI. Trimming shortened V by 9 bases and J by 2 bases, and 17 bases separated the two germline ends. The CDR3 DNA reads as TGTGCCAGTTCGGGACTAAACCCCGGCAATCAGCCCCAGCATTTT. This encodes CASSGLNPGNQPQHF.

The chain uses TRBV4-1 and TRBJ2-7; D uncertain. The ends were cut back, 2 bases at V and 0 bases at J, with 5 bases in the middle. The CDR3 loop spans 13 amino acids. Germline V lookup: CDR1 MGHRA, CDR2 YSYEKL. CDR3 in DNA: TGCGCCAGCAGCCAACTATTCTCCTACGAGCAGTACTTC. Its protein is CASSQLFSYEQYF.

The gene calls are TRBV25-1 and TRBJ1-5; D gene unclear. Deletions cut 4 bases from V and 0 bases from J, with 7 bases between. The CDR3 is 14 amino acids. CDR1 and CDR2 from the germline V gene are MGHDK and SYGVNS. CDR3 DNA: TGTGCCAGCAGTGGGAGGTATAGCAATCAGCCCCAGCATTTT. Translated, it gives CASSGRYSNQPQHF.

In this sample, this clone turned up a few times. The CDR3 spells CASSFGSTINEQFF. In nucleotides, the CDR3 is TGTGCCAGCAGTTTTGGCAGTACGATTAATGAGCAGTTCTTC. The chain is built from TRBV28 and TRBJ2-1; no definite D call. This CDR3 is built from 14 residues. Germline CDR1 is MDHEN and CDR2 is SYDVKM. The V gene lost 3 bases and the J gene lost 7 bases, with 13 bases spanning the gap.

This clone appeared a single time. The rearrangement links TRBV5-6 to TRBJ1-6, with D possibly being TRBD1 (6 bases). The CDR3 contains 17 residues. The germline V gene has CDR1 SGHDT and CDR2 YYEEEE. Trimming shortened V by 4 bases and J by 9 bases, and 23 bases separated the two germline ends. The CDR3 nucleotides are TGTGCCAGCAGCCTCGTAGGATCTCAGGGGATTGGTTCACCCCTCCACTTT. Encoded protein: CASSLVGSQGIGSPLHF.

The chain's CDR3 is CASRGPGSNQPQHF. The CDR3 DNA follows: TGTGCCAGCAGGGGCCCGGGGAGCAATCAGCCCCAGCATTTT. The V call is TRBV28, the J call TRBJ1-5; no firm D call. Germline V lookup: CDR1 MDHEN, CDR2 SYDVKM. Between the trimmed V and J ends, which lost 6 bases and 1 base, there was a span of 10 bases. This CDR3 contains 14 residues.

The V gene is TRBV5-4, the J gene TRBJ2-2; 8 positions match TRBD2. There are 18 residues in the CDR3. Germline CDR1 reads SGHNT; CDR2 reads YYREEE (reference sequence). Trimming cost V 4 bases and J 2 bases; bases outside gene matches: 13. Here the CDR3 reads CASSGGGMTSVNTGELFF. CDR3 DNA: TGTGCCAGCAGCGGGGGGGGAATGACTAGCGTAAACACCGGGGAGCTGTTTTTT.